This T cell receptor (beta chain) is from a study of blood T cell repertoires in COVID-19. Study-wide background: PBMCs, B-cell-depleted T cells, or T cells were the source of the cDNA or gDNA that made up the material.

The assay was immunoSEQ multiplex PCR, and TCRdb's table has in-frame clones only and misses some. The sample lists approximately 250,000 clones; approximately 84% were seen once. The ends lost 0 bases at V and 5 bases at J; junction bases unmatched: 5. Per the germline V gene, CDR1 is SGHRS and CDR2 is YFSETQ. CDR3 length: 14 residues. This TCR came from a man aged 35 to 55 with acute or convalescent COVID-19. The chain uses TRBV5-1 and TRBJ2-7; TRBD1 aligns across 7 bases. The sample comprised peripheral blood. The CDR3 sequence is CASSLDRGEDEQYF. CDR3 bases: TGCGCCAGCAGCTTGGACAGGGGTGAGGACGAGCAGTACTTC.